What follows is one TCR beta chain and its context. Its antigen remains unknown. The sample is drawn from a study of CXCR3-negative and CXCR3-positive naive CD8 T cells. Study-wide findings and caveats: Similarly elevated diversity marked both naive subsets, with memory CD8+ cells showing far lower diversity. CXCR3-expressing naive cells carried TRB CDR3s more hydrophobic than those of CXCR3-negative naive cells. Fresh PBMCs served for most assays, and CXCR3 expression fell partially after cryopreservation.

Via 5' RACE with UMI labels, TRB cDNA libraries were prepared. For each CDR3 protein, TCRdb gives one entry from its re-call of the 5' RACE reads, without DNA. Its table lists over 70,000 distinct CDR3 sequences. CDR3 length equals 14 residues. Germline V gene lookup returns CDR1 MNHEY and CDR2 SMNVEV (reference sequence). The chain has TRBV27 and TRBJ1-2; TCRdb lists TRBD1, though no DNA is available to test this call. Sequenced: naive CXCR3+ CD8+ T cells from blood. Subset meaning: CD45RO-CCR7+CD27+CD95- naive CD8+ T cells expressing CXCR3 (TNR3+). The TCR was taken from a human donor in good health. Some clones in this sample may be carry-over from other donors' samples. CDR3 region: CASSPTGEGGGYTF.